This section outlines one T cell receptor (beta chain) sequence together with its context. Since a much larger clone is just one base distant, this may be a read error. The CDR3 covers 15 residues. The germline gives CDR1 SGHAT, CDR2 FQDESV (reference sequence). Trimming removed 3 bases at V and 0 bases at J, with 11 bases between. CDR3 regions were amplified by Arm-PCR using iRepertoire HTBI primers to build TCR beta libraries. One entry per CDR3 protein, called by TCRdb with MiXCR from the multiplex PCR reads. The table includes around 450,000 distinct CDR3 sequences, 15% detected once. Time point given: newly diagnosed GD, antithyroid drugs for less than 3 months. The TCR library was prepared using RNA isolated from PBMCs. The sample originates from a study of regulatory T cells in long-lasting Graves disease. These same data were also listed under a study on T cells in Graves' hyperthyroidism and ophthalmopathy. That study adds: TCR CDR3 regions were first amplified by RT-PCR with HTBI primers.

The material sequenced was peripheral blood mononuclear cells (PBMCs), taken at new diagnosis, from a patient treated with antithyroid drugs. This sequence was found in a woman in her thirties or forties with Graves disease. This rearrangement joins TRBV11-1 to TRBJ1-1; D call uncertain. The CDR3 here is CASSLERAVNTEAFF. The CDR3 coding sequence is TGTGCCAGCAGCTTGGAGAGGGCGGTGAACACTGAAGCTTTCTTT.